This TCR beta chain came from a study of cytomegalovirus exposure and HLA in healthy donors. Overall study findings and caveats: Per published reports, the classifier diagnosed cytomegalovirus status with high specificity and sensitivity. V- and J-gene trimming of TCR beta was linked (in a later analysis) to a missense DCLRE1C variant.

As for this clone: Its antigen is as yet unknown.

A multiplex PCR was run with 60 Vbeta primers and 13 Jbeta primers. The data were produced by immunoSEQ multiplex PCR, yet TCRdb's version contains in-frame clones alone and is incomplete. Among fewer than 5,500 clones, about 85% were seen once, and the ten largest hold 6% to 7%. This CDR3 has 13 amino acids. V was trimmed by 4 bases and J by 7 bases, leaving 11 bases between them. Per the germline V gene, CDR1 is GTSNPN and CDR2 is SVGIG (reference sequence). The source material was PBMCs. This TCR was sampled from a woman aged 35 to 49 in good health and CMV-seropositive. The chain employs TRBV30 and TRBJ1-6; D perhaps matches TRBD1 (6 bases). As DNA, the CDR3 is TGTGCCTGGACAGGACAGAAGAATTCACCCCTCCACTTT. It encodes CAWTGQKNSPLHF.